What follows are 21 T cell receptor beta chains derived from one specimen sequenced in a study of blood T cell repertoires in COVID-19. Profiling relied on immunoSEQ multiplex PCR, and the TCRdb table lists in-frame clones only, not all of them. The table shows about 120,000 clones, with less than 95% occurring only once. Sequences were obtained from peripheral blood. The receptors shown here come from a human donor with active COVID-19. The donor label of this sample is uncertain.

The chain employs TRBV9 and TRBJ2-7; 8 positions match TRBD1. The CDR3 runs 15 residues. Per germline, CDR1 SGDLS and CDR2 YYNGEE. Losses at the gene ends were 4 bases for V and 0 bases for J; bases not matched to a gene: 6. CDR3 DNA: TGTGCCAGCAGCCCCCTCGGACAGGGCTCCTACGAGCAGTACTTC. Translated, it gives CASSPLGQGSYEQYF.

This chain joins TRBV7-2 and TRBJ2-5; possible D gene TRBD2, 6 bases. V lost 4 bases and J lost 4, with 13 bases in between. Germline CDR1 SGHTA, CDR2 FQGNSA. The CDR3 contains 14 residues. In DNA, the CDR3 is TGTGCCAGCAGCTCGGCGGGGCTGGGAGAGACCCAGTACTTC. Its protein is CASSSAGLGETQYF.

The chain employs TRBV9 and TRBJ1-2; D is perhaps TRBD1 (6 bases). This CDR3 has 14 residues. Looked up from germline, CDR1 is SGDLS and CDR2 is YYNGEE. V lost 0 bases, J lost 6 bases, and 12 bases lay in between. CDR3 in DNA: TGTGCCAGCAGCGTAGTATCCCCAGGGGATGGCTACACCTTC. It translates to CASSVVSPGDGYTF.

The J gene is TRBJ2-7, the V gene TRBV7-7; 10 nucleotides line up with TRBD1. From germline, CDR1 is SSHAT and CDR2 FNYEAQ (reference sequence). The CDR3 consists of 14 residues. V lost 4 bases, J lost 7 bases, and 7 bases stayed unmatched. The CDR3 here is CASSSDRGPPEQYF. The CDR3 nucleotides read TGTGCCAGCAGCTCCGACAGGGGGCCCCCGGAGCAGTACTTC. The variable domain in full, with the rest retrieved from reference TRBV7-7 and TRBJ2-7, is GAGVSQSPRYKVTKRGQDVTLRCDPISSHATLYWYQQALGQGPEFLTYFNYEAQPDKSGLPSDRFSAERPEGSISTLTIQRTEQRDSAMYRCASSSDRGPPEQYFGPGTRLTVT.

The V gene is TRBV5-1, the J gene TRBJ2-3, with 9 bases aligning to TRBD1. This CDR3 has 16 residues. V trimming: 1 base; J trimming: 0 bases; junction bases outside the gene matches: 3. Germline CDR1 is SGHRS and CDR2 is YFSETQ. The CDR3 loop reads CASSLTGGGSTDTQYF. CDR3 bases: TGCGCCAGCAGCTTGACAGGGGGCGGGAGCACAGATACGCAGTATTTT. Using reference TRBV5-1 and TRBJ2-3 for the parts outside the CDR3, the full variable domain is KAGVTQTPRYLIKTRGQQVTLSCSPISGHRSVSWYQQTPGQGLQFLFEYFSETQRNKGNFPGRFSGRQFSNSRSEMNVSTLELGDSALYLCASSLTGGGSTDTQYFGPGTRLTVL.

The chain is built from TRBV6-2 or TRBV6-3 and TRBJ2-3; TRBD2 is a possible D gene (7 bases). Germline V gives CDR1 MNHEY, CDR2 SVGEGT. The ends were cut back, 4 bases at V and 2 bases at J, with 22 bases in the middle. The CDR3 has 18 residues. In DNA, the CDR3 is TGTGCCAGCAGTTTCCAAAGGGGGGGACCGCGTTCCACAGATACGCAGTATTTT. It translates to CASSFQRGGPRSTDTQYF.

The chain carries TRBV7-9 and TRBJ2-3, with 10 bases that match TRBD1. The germline V gene has CDR1 SEHNR and CDR2 FQNEAQ (reference sequence). Trimming at V came to 1 base and at J to 4 bases, leaving 2 bases not matched to a gene. The CDR3 runs to 15 residues. This CDR3 is CASSLGTGGADTQYF. The CDR3 coding sequence is TGTGCCAGCAGCTTAGGGACAGGGGGGGCAGATACGCAGTATTTT.

This chain joins TRBV14 and TRBJ1-4, with 11 bases matching TRBD1. CDR1 is SGHDN and CDR2 is FVKESK in the germline V gene. This CDR3 has 17 residues. V shed 4 bases, J shed 3 bases, and the junction held 7 bases outside the gene matches. The DNA for the CDR3 is TGTGCCAGCAGCCGAACCGGGACAGGGGGGGCTAATGAAAAACTGTTTTTT. Its translation is CASSRTGTGGANEKLFF.

The chain combines TRBV6-6 with TRBJ2-5, with a weak D call TRBD1 (6 bases). V lost 2 bases, J lost 4 bases, and 14 bases lay in between. The CDR3 has 15 residues. Looked up from germline, CDR1 is MNHNY and CDR2 is SVGAGI (reference sequence). The CDR3 protein is CASSYSQGSGETQYF. Here the CDR3 DNA reads TGTGCCAGCAGTTACAGCCAGGGGTCGGGAGAGACCCAGTACTTC.

The chain employs TRBV2 and TRBJ2-1, with 7 positions matching TRBD1. The CDR3 is 15 amino acids. CDR1 is SNHLY, CDR2 FYNNEI, per germline. The V gene end was trimmed by 9 bases and the J gene end by 2 bases; junction bases not matched to a gene: 10. The CDR3: CASSKWDRTYNEQFF. The CDR3 DNA follows: TGTGCCAGTTCTAAGTGGGACAGAACCTACAATGAGCAGTTCTTC.

This chain connects TRBV10-3 to TRBJ2-5; 8 nucleotides match TRBD1. With V trimmed by 4 bases and J by 5 bases, 30 bases remained unmatched. Germline V lookup: CDR1 ENHRY, CDR2 SYGVKD. The CDR3 runs to 22 residues. The DNA for the CDR3 is TGTGCCATCAGTGCCCTCCGGGACAGGAAAAGGAAAATGGGCCACAAGAATGAGACCCAGTACTTC. It translates to CAISALRDRKRKMGHKNETQYF.

This clone showed up just once. The CDR3 DNA reads as TGTGCCAGCTCACCGTCCAGGGGGCCGGACAATGAGCAGTTCTTC. Protein: CASSPSRGPDNEQFF. This rearrangement joins TRBV18 to TRBJ2-1; 8 nucleotides agree with TRBD1. In germline, CDR1 is KGHSH, CDR2 LQKENI. With V trimmed by 3 bases and J by 5 bases, 6 bases remained unmatched. CDR3 length equals 15 residues.

The J gene is TRBJ1-1, the V gene TRBV30; D uncertain. Germline V gene data show CDR1 as GTSNPN and CDR2 as SVGIG (reference sequence). The CDR3 has 11 residues. V dropped 0 bases and J dropped 11 bases, with 10 bases sitting between them. CDR3 in amino acids: CAWSVTPEAFF. DNA of the CDR3: TGTGCCTGGAGTGTGACTCCGGAGGCTTTCTTT.

This clone was detected only once. This chain joins TRBV28 and TRBJ1-6; 8 bases are shared with TRBD1. The junction had 8 bases not matched to a gene; V was cut back by 5 bases and J by 17 bases. Germline lookup yields CDR1 MDHEN and CDR2 SYDVKM. CDR3 length equals 12 residues. CDR3 loop: CASSNVGQVVHF. The CDR3 coding sequence is TGTGCCAGCAGTAACGTGGGACAGGTCGTCCACTTT.

This clone was observed once. The V and J genes are TRBV5-4 and TRBJ2-5; 8 bases fit TRBD1. Germline assignment: CDR1 SGHNT and CDR2 YYREEE (reference sequence). The CDR3 length is 14 residues. The V and J ends lost 4 bases and 5 bases, in that order; junction bases with no gene match: 7. CDR3: CASSPATGEETQYF. CDR3 nucleotide sequence: TGTGCCAGCAGCCCTGCGACAGGGGAGGAGACCCAGTACTTC.

The chain uses TRBV2 and TRBJ1-5; 9 bases are shared with TRBD1. This CDR3 is built from 15 residues. The germline gives CDR1 SNHLY, CDR2 FYNNEI. Trimming cost V 6 bases and J 5 bases; bases outside gene matches: 8. The CDR3 nucleotides read TGTGCCAGCAGGATGGGACAGGGTTGGTATCAGCCCCAGCATTTT. Translating gives CASRMGQGWYQPQHF.

The gene calls are TRBV27 and TRBJ2-3, with TRBD2 matching over 10 bases. V gave up 5 bases and J gave up 4 bases; unmatched junction bases: 6. Germline V gives CDR1 MNHEY, CDR2 SMNVEV (reference sequence). The CDR3 totals 15 residues. CDR3 bases: TGTGCCAGCAGTCGTAGCGGGGGGCCATCAGATACGCAGTATTTT. Protein: CASSRSGGPSDTQYF.

This clone was picked up a small number of times. This chain joins TRBV7-3 and TRBJ2-6; 11 nucleotides line up with TRBD2. This CDR3 has 20 residues. Trimming removed 5 bases from V and 1 base from J; junction bases left unmatched: 13. CDR1 and CDR2 from the germline V gene are SGHTA and FQGTGA. The DNA for the CDR3 is TGTGCCAGCAGCCCCACGGCTAGCGGGGGGCCTATGTCTGGGGCCAACGTCCTGACTTTC. Its translation is CASSPTASGGPMSGANVLTF.

This sequence joins TRBV7-9 and TRBJ1-6; D is uncertain. The V and J ends lost 1 base and 6 bases respectively, with 13 bases between them. Germline V CDR1 and CDR2: SEHNR, FQNEAQ (reference sequence). The CDR3 contains 16 residues. The CDR3 coding sequence is TGTGCCAGCAGCTTAGGAGGAGCCGGGTCTAATTCACCCCTCCACTTT. Its translation: CASSLGGAGSNSPLHF.

The V and J genes are TRBV4-2 and TRBJ1-6; no definite D call. Trimming stripped 0 bases from V and 7 bases from J, with 7 bases between. The CDR3 extends over 14 amino acids. The germline V gene has CDR1 LGHNA and CDR2 YNFKEQ. The chain's CDR3 is CASSQDPRNSPLHF. CDR3 in DNA: TGTGCCAGCAGCCAAGATCCGCGAAATTCACCCCTCCACTTT.

The rearrangement links TRBV27 to TRBJ2-5, with D possibly matching TRBD1 (7 bases). Trimming took off 6 bases at V and 2 bases at J, with 13 bases between the two ends. Per the germline V gene, CDR1 is MNHEY and CDR2 is SMNVEV (reference sequence). This CDR3 has 14 residues. The CDR3, as DNA: TGTGCCAGCAGAAGACAGGGAGGACAAGAGACCCAGTACTTC. Encoded protein: CASRRQGGQETQYF.